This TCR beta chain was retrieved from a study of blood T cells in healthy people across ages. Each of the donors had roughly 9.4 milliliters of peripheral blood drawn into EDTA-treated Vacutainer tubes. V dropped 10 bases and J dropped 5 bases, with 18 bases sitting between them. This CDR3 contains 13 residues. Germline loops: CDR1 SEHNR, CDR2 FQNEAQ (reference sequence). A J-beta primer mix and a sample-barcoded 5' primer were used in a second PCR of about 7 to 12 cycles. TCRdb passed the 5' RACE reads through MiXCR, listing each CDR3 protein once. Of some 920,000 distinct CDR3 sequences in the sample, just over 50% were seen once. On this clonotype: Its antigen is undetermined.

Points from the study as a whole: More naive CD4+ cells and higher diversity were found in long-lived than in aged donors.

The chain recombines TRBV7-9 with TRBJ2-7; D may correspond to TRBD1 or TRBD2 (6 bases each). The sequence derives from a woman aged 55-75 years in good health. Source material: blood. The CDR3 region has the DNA TGTGCCACCACTAGGGGGGTGGGTGACGAGCAGTACTTC. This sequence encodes CATTRGVGDEQYF.